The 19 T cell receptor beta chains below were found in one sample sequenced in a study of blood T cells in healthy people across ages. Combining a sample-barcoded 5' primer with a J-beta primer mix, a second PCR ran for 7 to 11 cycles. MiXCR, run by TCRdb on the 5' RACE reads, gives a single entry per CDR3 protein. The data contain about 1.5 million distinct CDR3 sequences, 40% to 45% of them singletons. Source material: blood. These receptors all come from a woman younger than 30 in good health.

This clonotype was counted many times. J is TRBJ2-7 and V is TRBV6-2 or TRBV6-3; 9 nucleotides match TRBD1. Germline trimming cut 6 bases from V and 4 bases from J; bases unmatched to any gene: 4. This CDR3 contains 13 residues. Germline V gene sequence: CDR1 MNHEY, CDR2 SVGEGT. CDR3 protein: CASSRDRVYEQYF. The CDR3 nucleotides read TGTGCCAGCAGCCGGGACAGGGTATACGAGCAGTACTTC.

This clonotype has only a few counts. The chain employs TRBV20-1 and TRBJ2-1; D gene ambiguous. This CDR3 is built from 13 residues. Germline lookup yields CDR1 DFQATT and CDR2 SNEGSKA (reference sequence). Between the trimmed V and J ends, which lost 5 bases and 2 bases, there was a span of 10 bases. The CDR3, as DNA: TGCAGTGCTTTATGGACCACCTACAATGAGCAGTTCTTC. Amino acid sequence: CSALWTTYNEQFF.

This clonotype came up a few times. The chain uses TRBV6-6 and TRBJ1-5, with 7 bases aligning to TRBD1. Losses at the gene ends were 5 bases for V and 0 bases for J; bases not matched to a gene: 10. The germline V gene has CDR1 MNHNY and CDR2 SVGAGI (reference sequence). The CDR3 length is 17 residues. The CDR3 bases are TGTGCCAGCAGTGACGAGACAGGGCCTTATAGCAATCAGCCCCAGCATTTT. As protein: CASSDETGPYSNQPQHF.

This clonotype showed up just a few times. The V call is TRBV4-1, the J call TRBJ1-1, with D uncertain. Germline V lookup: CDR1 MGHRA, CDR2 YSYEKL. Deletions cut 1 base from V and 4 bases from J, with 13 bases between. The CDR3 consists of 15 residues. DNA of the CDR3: TGCGCCAGCAGCCAAGCCCTCACGTTGGCCACTGAAGCTTTCTTT. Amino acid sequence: CASSQALTLATEAFF.

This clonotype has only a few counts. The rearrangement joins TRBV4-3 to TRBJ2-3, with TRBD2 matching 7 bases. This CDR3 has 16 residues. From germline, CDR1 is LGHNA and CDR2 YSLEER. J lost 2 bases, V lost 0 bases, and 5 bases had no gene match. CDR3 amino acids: CASSQEERGYTDTQYF. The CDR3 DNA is TGCGCCAGCAGCCAAGAAGAGCGGGGTTACACAGATACGCAGTATTTT.

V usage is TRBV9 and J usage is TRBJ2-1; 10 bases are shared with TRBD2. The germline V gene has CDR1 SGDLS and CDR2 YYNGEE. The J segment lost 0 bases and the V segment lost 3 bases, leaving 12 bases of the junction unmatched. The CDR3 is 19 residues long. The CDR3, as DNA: TGTGCCAGCAGCGAGGCCGCTAGCGGGAGACTTAGCTCCTACAATGAGCAGTTCTTC. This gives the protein CASSEAASGRLSSYNEQFF.

The CDR3 coding sequence is TGCAGCGCCATGGGACAGGGCCCTGGTGGCTACACCTTC. It yields the protein CSAMGQGPGGYTF. The chain is built from TRBV29-1 and TRBJ1-2; 9 positions match TRBD1. This CDR3 has 13 amino acids. V was clipped by 7 bases and J by 7 bases; unmatched bases: 10. Germline CDR1 SQVTM, CDR2 ANQGSEA.

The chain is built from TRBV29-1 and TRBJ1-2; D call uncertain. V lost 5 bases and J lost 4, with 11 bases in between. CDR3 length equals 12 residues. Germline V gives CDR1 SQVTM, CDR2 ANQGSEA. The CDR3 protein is CSVLSDGYGYTF. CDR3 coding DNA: TGCAGCGTTCTTTCCGACGGCTATGGCTACACCTTC.

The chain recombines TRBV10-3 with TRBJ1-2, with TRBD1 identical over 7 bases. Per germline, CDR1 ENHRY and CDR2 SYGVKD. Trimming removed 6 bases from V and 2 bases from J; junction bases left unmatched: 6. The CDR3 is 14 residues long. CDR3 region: CAISQTGSNYGYTF. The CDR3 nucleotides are TGTGCCATCAGCCAGACAGGGTCAAACTATGGCTACACCTTC.

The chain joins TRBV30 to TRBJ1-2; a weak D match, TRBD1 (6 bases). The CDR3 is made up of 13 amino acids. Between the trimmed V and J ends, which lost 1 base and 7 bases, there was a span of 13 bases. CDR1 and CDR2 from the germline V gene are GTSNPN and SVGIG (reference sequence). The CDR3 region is CAWSEARGSGYTF. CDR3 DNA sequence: TGTGCCTGGAGTGAGGCCAGGGGTTCTGGCTACACCTTC.

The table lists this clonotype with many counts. DNA for the CDR3: TGCAGCGTTGAAGATCTGACAGGGGACGGCTACACCTTC. Protein: CSVEDLTGDGYTF. The V and J genes are TRBV29-1 and TRBJ1-2; 8 bases align to TRBD1. With 0 bases clipped from V and 8 bases from J, the junction kept 5 bases outside the gene matches. The CDR3 totals 13 residues. The germline CDR1 and CDR2 sequences are SQVTM and ANQGSEA.

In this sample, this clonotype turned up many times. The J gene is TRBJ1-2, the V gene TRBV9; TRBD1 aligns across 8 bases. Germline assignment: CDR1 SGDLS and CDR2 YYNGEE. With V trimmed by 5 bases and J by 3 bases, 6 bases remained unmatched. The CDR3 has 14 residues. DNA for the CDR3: TGTGCCAGCAGACCAGGGGGCGCTCACTATGGCTACACCTTC. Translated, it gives CASRPGGAHYGYTF. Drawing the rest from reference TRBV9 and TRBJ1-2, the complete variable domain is DSGVTQTPKHLITATGQRVTLRCSPRSGDLSVYWYQQSLDQGLQFLIQYYNGEERAKGNILERFSAQQFPDLHSELNLSSLELGDSALYFCASRPGGAHYGYTFGSGTRLTVV.

In DNA, the CDR3 is TGCAGTGCTAGAGGCATAGCGGGGAGCACAGATACGCAGTATTTT. Translated: CSARGIAGSTDTQYF. This chain joins TRBV20-1 and TRBJ2-3, with 8 bases identical to TRBD2. Germline CDR1 DFQATT, CDR2 SNEGSKA (reference sequence). The CDR3 loop spans 15 amino acids. The J segment lost 0 bases and the V segment lost 1 base, leaving 3 bases of the junction unmatched.

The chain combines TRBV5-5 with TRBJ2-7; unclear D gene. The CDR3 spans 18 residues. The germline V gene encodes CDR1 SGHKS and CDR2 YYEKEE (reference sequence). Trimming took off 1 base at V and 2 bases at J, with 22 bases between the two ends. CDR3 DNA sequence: TGTGCCAGCAGCTTGAAAAGGCCTAACGAAGTGTTCCCCTACGAGCAGTACTTC. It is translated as CASSLKRPNEVFPYEQYF.

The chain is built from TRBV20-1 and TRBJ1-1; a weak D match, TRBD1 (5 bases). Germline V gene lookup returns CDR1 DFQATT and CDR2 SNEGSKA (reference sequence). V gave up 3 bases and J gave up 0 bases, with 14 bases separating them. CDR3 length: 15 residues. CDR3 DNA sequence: TGCAGTGCTAGTGGATTCGGGGCTGTGAACACTGAAGCTTTCTTT. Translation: CSASGFGAVNTEAFF.

Here the CDR3 reads CASSLAVPPSNIQYF. DNA for the CDR3: TGCGCCAGCAGCTTGGCCGTCCCGCCGTCGAACATTCAGTACTTC. The gene calls are TRBV5-1 and TRBJ2-4; D remains unclear. Germline CDR1 and CDR2: SGHRS and YFSETQ. CDR3 size: 15 residues. Trimming left V 0 bases short and J 7 bases short, with 14 bases between.

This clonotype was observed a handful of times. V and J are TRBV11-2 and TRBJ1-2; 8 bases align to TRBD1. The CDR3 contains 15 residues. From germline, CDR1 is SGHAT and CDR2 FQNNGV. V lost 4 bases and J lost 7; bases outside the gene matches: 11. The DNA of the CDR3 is TGTGCCAGCAGCTGGGTCGGGACAGGAACTTCTGGCTACACCTTC. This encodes CASSWVGTGTSGYTF.

CDR3 sequence: CASSFPPAYEQYF. The CDR3 bases are TGTGCCAGCAGCTTCCCCCCCGCCTACGAGCAGTACTTC. The chain carries TRBV7-2 and TRBJ2-5; D is unresolved. The DNA end is more similar to TRBJ2-7, so the J call may be wrong. Germline loops: CDR1 SGHTA, CDR2 FQGNSA. The CDR3 length is 13 residues.

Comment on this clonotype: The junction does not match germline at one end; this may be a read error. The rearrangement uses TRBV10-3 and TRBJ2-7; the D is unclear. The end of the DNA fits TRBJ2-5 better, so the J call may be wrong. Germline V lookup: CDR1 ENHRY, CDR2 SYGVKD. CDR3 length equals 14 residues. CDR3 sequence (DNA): TGTGCCAACAGTGAGTTTAAGGGCCAAGAGACCCAGTACTTC. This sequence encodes CANSEFKGQETQYF.